The clone carrying this T cell receptor (beta chain) was detected only a few times. The target antigen is unknown. Every isolated RNA sample was fully reverse transcribed, so sequencing captured expressed TCRB transcripts. The repertoire was sequenced with immunoSEQ multiplex PCR; TCRdb's copy has only in-frame clones and lacks some. The sample carries 680,000 or so clones, 15% to 19% recorded once. Trimming removed 0 bases at V and 7 bases at J, with 5 bases between. Germline CDR1 and CDR2: SGHRS and YFSETQ. CDR3 length: 12 residues. This record belongs to a study of beta chain features in type 1 diabetes. Study-level findings and limits: PCR might preferentially amplify shorter templates, equally in patients and controls. Moderately but significantly shorter TCRB CDR3s were found in Type 1 diabetes patients in all four CD4+ subsets.

The sequencing sample was made of naive CD4+ T cells from blood. J is TRBJ2-1 and V is TRBV5-1; unclear D gene. The TCR was taken from a young man in good health. CDR3 DNA sequence: TGCGCCAGCAGCTTGGGTTCTAATGAGCAGTTCTTC. Translated, it gives CASSLGSNEQFF.